Described below is a single T cell receptor beta chain sequence and its context. Using immunoSEQ multiplex PCR, the repertoire was profiled, and TCRdb retains in-frame clones only, with some absent. The sample records 9,500 to 10,000 clones, about 80% being singletons. CDR3 length: 17 residues. Unmatched junction bases numbered 13, after V lost 0 bases and J lost 8 bases. From germline, CDR1 is SGHNT and CDR2 YYREEE (reference sequence). The source of the sample is a study of STAT5B mutations in CD4+ large granular lymphocyte leukemia. The sample taken for sequencing was PBMCs. This clonotype was sampled from a man between 60 and 75 years old with CD4+ T-cell large granular lymphocyte leukemia. The chain carries TRBV5-4 and TRBJ2-1; TRBD1 agrees at 8 bases. CDR3 region: CASSLVAGGVMGDEQFF. CDR3 nucleotides: TGTGCCAGCAGCTTGGTGGCAGGGGGCGTAATGGGCGATGAGCAGTTCTTC.